This is a list of T cell receptor beta chains from one sample in a study of T cells in Graves' hyperthyroidism and ophthalmopathy. From the multiplex PCR reads, TCRdb called clonotypes with MiXCR, one entry per CDR3 protein. The sample has over 400,000 distinct CDR3 sequences; roughly 15% are singletons. The sample comprised blood. The receptors come from a man between 18 and 29 years old with Graves' ophthalmopathy. The CDR3 runs from the conserved cysteine through the conserved F or W. The D gene is left open where the match is weak. Clone size appears in some rows only: once, few, many, or a class for an expanded clone.

D	V	J	size	DNA	CDR3
NA	TRBV12-3/TRBV12-4	TRBJ2-5	NA	TGTGCCAGCAGTTTTGGGGCCCTTGAGACCCAGTACTTC	CASSFGALETQYF
NA	TRBV6-1	TRBJ1-5	many	TGTGCCAGCACCCTGGCTCTGTTTAGCAATCAGCCCCAGCATTTT	CASTLALFSNQPQHF
NA	TRBV7-9	TRBJ1-2	many	TGTGCCAGCAGTTTAGACTCGCAAGGCTATGGCTACACCTTC	CASSLDSQGYGYTF
NA	TRBV20-1	TRBJ2-3	many	TGCAGTGCCCCAGACCGGACTGCTAGCACAGATACGCAGTATTTT	CSAPDRTASTDTQYF
TRBD2	TRBV14	TRBJ2-2	few	TGTGCCAGCAGCCGTCGAGTGGCTAGCGGGTACACCGGGGAGCTGTTTTTT	CASSRRVASGYTGELFF
NA	TRBV3-1	TRBJ2-1	many	TGTGCCAGCAGCCAAGACACAACTCCAAGCTCCTACAATGAGCAGTTCTTC	CASSQDTTPSSYNEQFF
NA	TRBV3-1	TRBJ2-1	many	TGTGCCAGCACCGCGTTGGGGTACAATGAGCAGTTCTTC	CASTALGYNEQFF
TRBD2	TRBV5-5	TRBJ2-1	many	TGTGCCAGCAGCTTGTTCACTAGCGGGGGGTATGAGCAGTTCTTC	CASSLFTSGGYEQFF
TRBD2	TRBV27	TRBJ2-3	NA	TGTGCCAGCAGTTCCACAACTAGCGGGAGGGCCGGTACGCAGTATTTT	CASSSTTSGRAGTQYF
NA	TRBV6-5	TRBJ2-5	many	TGTGCCAGCAGTTACTCCGTGGGGGATCCAGAGACCCAGTACTTC	CASSYSVGDPETQYF
NA	TRBV11-2	TRBJ2-7	many	TGTGCCAGCAGCGCTGGAGGCCGAACCTACGAGCAGTACTTC	CASSAGGRTYEQYF
NA	TRBV15	TRBJ1-5	NA	TGTGCCACCAGCAGAGTCGGGTATAGCAATCAGCCCCAGCATTTT	CATSRVGYSNQPQHF
NA	TRBV7-6	TRBJ1-1	few	TGTGCCAGCAGCTTGTATAGGGGACCGACTTTGAACACTGAAGCTTTCTTT	CASSLYRGPTLNTEAFF